The 24 T cell receptor beta chains below all came from one sample that was sequenced in a study of shared clonotypes between healthy human individuals. The table came from immunoSEQ multiplex PCR; TCRdb's copy has only in-frame clones and leaves some out. The table lists around 2,100,000 clones, about 95% of them singletons. Naive CD8 cells lacked CD45RO and underwent positive selection for CCR7, leaving out terminally differentiated effector memory CD45RA+ cells. The sequencing input was naive CD8+ T cells sorted from blood. Receptors were obtained from a man younger than 30 in good health.

The rearrangement uses TRBV9 and TRBJ2-7, with TRBD2 as a possible D gene (8 bases). This CDR3 is built from 16 residues. The V gene lost 0 bases and the J gene lost 4 bases, with 17 bases spanning the gap. Germline V CDR1 and CDR2: SGDLS, YYNGEE. This chain's CDR3 is CASSVEISGDSYEQYF. CDR3 bases: TGTGCCAGCAGCGTAGAGATTAGCGGGGACAGTTACGAGCAGTACTTC.

The rearrangement links TRBV7-9 to TRBJ2-5; the match to TRBD2 covers 7 bases. The CDR3 sequence is 15 residues long. The germline V gene has CDR1 SEHNR and CDR2 FQNEAQ (reference sequence). Losses at the gene ends were 5 bases for V and 2 bases for J; bases not matched to a gene: 8. The CDR3 nucleotides read TGTGCCAGCAGCGACCTAGCGGAGGGGCAAGAGACCCAGTACTTC. This codes for CASSDLAEGQETQYF.

The chain couples TRBV7-8 to TRBJ2-7; 9 bases are a match to TRBD1. From germline, CDR1 is SGHVS and CDR2 FQNEAQ. The CDR3 has 15 amino acids. V lost 6 bases and J lost 2; bases outside the gene matches: 8. The CDR3 reads CASSWDRAIPYEQYF. CDR3 in DNA: TGTGCCAGCAGTTGGGACAGGGCCATTCCCTACGAGCAGTACTTC.

The chain combines TRBV4-2 with TRBJ2-4; D gene unclear. CDR3 length equals 13 residues. V was cut by 0 bases and J by 7 bases, with 7 bases left in between. Germline CDR1 LGHNA, CDR2 YNFKEQ. CDR3 coding DNA: TGTGCCAGCAGCCAAGAAATCTGGAACATTCAGTACTTC. It translates to CASSQEIWNIQYF.

Remarks on this clone: At one boundary the junction diverges from the germline segment, which might be a read error. The V call is TRBV13, the J call TRBJ1-1; D call uncertain. The CDR3 extends over 13 amino acids. Germline values: CDR1 PRHDT, CDR2 FYEKMQ (reference sequence). CDR3 protein: CASSLLMEGENLF. In DNA, the CDR3 is TGTGCCAGCAGCTTATTAATGGAGGGCGAGAATCTCTTT.

The chain links TRBV5-4 to TRBJ1-2; 11 bases are shared with TRBD1. The CDR3 contains 17 residues. Trimming cost V 2 bases and J 6 bases; bases outside gene matches: 12. CDR1 and CDR2 from the germline V gene are SGHNT and YYREEE (reference sequence). As DNA, the CDR3 is TGTGCCAGCAGCTTCCTGGCCGGACAGGGGGCGCCCCATGGCTACACCTTC. Translated: CASSFLAGQGAPHGYTF. The full variable domain, completed using reference TRBV5-4 and TRBJ1-2, is ETGVTQSPTHLIKTRGQQVTLRCSSQSGHNTVSWYQQALGQGPQFIFQYYREEENGRGNFPPRFSGLQFPNYSSELNVNALELDDSALYLCASSFLAGQGAPHGYTFGSGTRLTVV.

This clone was found once. The chain recombines TRBV9 with TRBJ2-1, with TRBD2 matching 9 bases. There are 15 residues in the CDR3. J lost 3 bases, V lost 3 bases, and 4 bases had no gene match. CDR1 SGDLS and CDR2 YYNGEE come from the germline V gene. DNA of the CDR3: TGTGCCAGCAGCGGTACTAGCGGGTTCTACAATGAGCAGTTCTTC. Amino acid sequence: CASSGTSGFYNEQFF.

J is TRBJ2-7 and V is TRBV6-5; D possibly matches TRBD1 or TRBD2 (6 bases each). V lost 0 bases to trimming and J lost 2 bases, with 11 bases between them. The V gene's germline CDR1 is MNHEY and CDR2 SVGAGI. The CDR3 has 15 amino acids. CDR3 loop: CASSYSPGAAYEQYF. In DNA form, the CDR3 reads TGTGCCAGCAGTTACTCCCCGGGGGCGGCCTACGAGCAGTACTTC.

This rearrangement joins TRBV29-1 to TRBJ1-2, with D unresolved. This CDR3 contains 15 residues. V was pared by 6 bases and J by 2 bases, with 19 bases between. CDR1 and CDR2 from the germline V gene are SQVTM and ANQGSEA. In DNA form, the CDR3 reads TGCAGCGTGAGCGGACGGGTGGGATCGAACTATGGCTACACCTTC. Translating gives CSVSGRVGSNYGYTF. Full variable domain (rest looked up from reference TRBV29-1 and TRBJ1-2): SAVISQKPSRDICQRGTSLTIQCQVDSQVTMMFWYRQQPGQSLTLIATANQGSEATYESGFVIDKFPISRPNLTFSTLTVSNMSPEDSSIYLCSVSGRVGSNYGYTFGSGTRLTVV.

The gene calls are TRBV11-2 and TRBJ2-3; D is uncertain. The CDR3 has 13 residues. Germline V gene sequence: CDR1 SGHAT, CDR2 FQNNGV. Trimming took off 4 bases at V and 1 base at J, with 6 bases between the two ends. The CDR3 sequence: CASSYSGTDTQYF. CDR3 nucleotides: TGTGCCAGCAGCTACAGCGGCACAGATACGCAGTATTTT.

V is TRBV5-6 and J is TRBJ1-1, with TRBD1 as a possible D gene (6 bases). The CDR3 sequence is 13 residues long. Germline CDR1 and CDR2: SGHDT and YYEEEE. Trimming took off 6 bases at V and 1 base at J, with 10 bases between the two ends. The CDR3, as DNA: TGTGCCAGCACCCAGACAGGGAACACTGAAGCTTTCTTT. It specifies CASTQTGNTEAFF. The full variable domain, completed using reference TRBV5-6 and TRBJ1-1, is DAGVTQSPTHLIKTRGQQVTLRCSPKSGHDTVSWYQQALGQGPQFIFQYYEEEERQRGNFPDRFSGHQFPNYSSELNVNALLLGDSALYLCASTQTGNTEAFFGQGTRLTVV.

The chain couples TRBV7-2 to TRBJ2-3; 9 nucleotides agree with TRBD2. This CDR3 spans 16 amino acids. Germline values: CDR1 SGHTA, CDR2 FQGNSA. Trimming took 2 bases from V and 2 from J; bases not matched to a gene: 5. The CDR3 here is CASSLLAGMYTDTQYF. The CDR3 bases are TGTGCCAGCAGCTTACTAGCGGGGATGTACACAGATACGCAGTATTTT.

V is TRBV27 and J is TRBJ1-4; 7 nucleotides align to TRBD1. The V segment lost 5 bases and the J segment 6 bases; nucleotides outside the gene matches: 9. The CDR3 contains 15 residues. Looked up from germline, CDR1 is MNHEY and CDR2 is SMNVEV (reference sequence). The CDR3 spells CASSRYPQGDEKLFF. The CDR3 DNA reads TGTGCCAGCAGTCGCTACCCGCAGGGGGATGAAAAACTGTTTTTT.

The rearrangement links TRBV7-9 to TRBJ2-1; D is unclear. The CDR3 runs to 10 residues. The germline V and J ends were trimmed by 8 bases and 4 bases, with 3 bases remaining between them. Germline lookup yields CDR1 SEHNR and CDR2 FQNEAQ (reference sequence). DNA of the CDR3: TGTGCCAGCGAGTACAATGAGCAGTTCTTC. Its translation is CASEYNEQFF.

Only one count was recorded for this clone. This sequence joins TRBV6-6 and TRBJ2-7; D uncertain. The CDR3 runs to 16 residues. Per the germline V gene, CDR1 is MNHNY and CDR2 is SVGAGI (reference sequence). V lost 2 bases, J lost 4 bases, and 18 bases lay in between. The CDR3 spells CASSYGVSKGSYEQYF. CDR3 nucleotides: TGTGCCAGCAGTTACGGGGTCTCCAAGGGATCTTACGAGCAGTACTTC.

This chain links TRBV27 with TRBJ2-7; D remains ambiguous. This CDR3 is 13 amino acids long. Germline values: CDR1 MNHEY, CDR2 SMNVEV (reference sequence). The ends were cut back, 2 bases at V and 3 bases at J, with 8 bases in the middle. CDR3 coding DNA: TGTGCCAGCAGTTTAAAGGCTAACTACGAGCAGTACTTC. This translates into CASSLKANYEQYF.

This clone was seen only once. This chain joins TRBV6-5 and TRBJ2-3; D gene unclear. Trimming took 0 bases from V and 3 from J, leaving 10 bases between them. This CDR3 comprises 15 residues. CDR1 is MNHEY and CDR2 is SVGAGI in the germline V gene. For the CDR3, the DNA is TGTGCCAGCAGTTACTCGCCAGTATGGACAGATACGCAGTATTTT. This translates into CASSYSPVWTDTQYF.

This rearrangement joins TRBV10-2 to TRBJ2-1; weak D call: TRBD2 (6 bases). Germline assignment: CDR1 WSHSY and CDR2 SAAADI. V lost 5 bases and J 8 bases, leaving 19 bases between the germline ends. This CDR3 has 15 amino acids. CDR3 region: CASSLGTGALHEQFF. For the CDR3, the DNA is TGCGCCAGCAGTCTAGGGACTGGGGCCCTCCATGAGCAGTTCTTC.

The V and J genes are TRBV4-1 and TRBJ2-2; D ambiguous. Per the germline V gene, CDR1 is MGHRA and CDR2 is YSYEKL. Trimming took off 0 bases at V and 3 bases at J, with 11 bases between the two ends. There are 16 residues in the CDR3. This chain's CDR3 is CASSQDVGSYTGELFF. The CDR3 DNA reads TGCGCCAGCAGCCAAGACGTAGGGTCCTACACCGGGGAGCTGTTTTTT.

This clone occurred once. This chain uses TRBV15 with TRBJ2-7; weak D call: TRBD2 (6 bases). CDR1 and CDR2 from the germline V gene are LNHNV and YYDKDF (reference sequence). This CDR3 region has 16 residues. V lost 5 bases and J 0 bases, leaving 17 bases between the germline ends. CDR3 region: CATSEGTVGGSYEQYF. Written as DNA, the CDR3 is TGTGCCACCAGCGAGGGGACTGTTGGGGGCTCCTACGAGCAGTACTTC.

The rearrangement uses TRBV13 and TRBJ2-7; D is possibly TRBD1 (6 bases). Trimming stripped 5 bases from V and 3 bases from J, with 11 bases between. Germline V CDR1 and CDR2: PRHDT, FYEKMQ (reference sequence). The CDR3 sequence is 13 residues long. The CDR3 is CASSPEGDYEQYF. CDR3 nucleotide sequence: TGTGCCAGCAGCCCCGAGGGGGACTACGAGCAGTACTTC.

The chain couples TRBV7-9 to TRBJ1-1; D remains ambiguous. The ends were cut back, 1 base at V and 3 bases at J, with 9 bases in the middle. This CDR3 region has 14 residues. Germline V CDR1 and CDR2: SEHNR, FQNEAQ (reference sequence). This CDR3 reads CASSLGFGDTEAFF. CDR3 in DNA: TGTGCCAGCAGCTTAGGTTTTGGGGACACTGAAGCTTTCTTT.

The chain couples TRBV6-5 to TRBJ1-2, with 7 nucleotides matching TRBD1. J gave up 8 bases and V 0 bases, and 3 bases lay outside the gene matches. The V gene's germline CDR1 is MNHEY and CDR2 SVGAGI. The CDR3 is made up of 13 amino acids. The CDR3 DNA is TGTGCCAGCAGTTACTCGAACAGGGGAGGCTACACCTTC. Amino acid sequence: CASSYSNRGGYTF.

The rearrangement uses TRBV6-5 and TRBJ2-7; 8 nucleotides align to TRBD1. The CDR3 covers 16 residues. CDR1 MNHEY and CDR2 SVGAGI come from the germline V gene. The V gene end was trimmed by 3 bases and the J gene end by 3 bases; junction bases not matched to a gene: 10. The CDR3 region has the DNA TGTGCCAGCAGTTATGAGGGGCCTGGACAGGGCTACGAGCAGTACTTC. Its protein is CASSYEGPGQGYEQYF.